These T cell receptor beta chains were read from a single sample in a study of blood T cell repertoires in COVID-19. Clones were read by immunoSEQ multiplex PCR, and TCRdb kept only the in-frame ones, dropping some. The repertoire holds around 100,000 clones, with 80% to 95% as singletons. Sequencing input: peripheral blood. The receptors here all came from a man aged 50 or older with active COVID-19. Each CDR3 is given with its conserved first and last residue. A D gene is named only where the DNA matches it firmly. Rows give clone size only sometimes, using once, few, many, or a class for an expanded clone.

cdr3_nt: TGCAGCGTTGTAGACAGGGGGGCCAAAAACATTCAGTACTTC; cdr3_aa: CSVVDRGAKNIQYF; clone_size: .; d_call: TRBD1; j_call: TRBJ2-4; v_call: TRBV29-1
cdr3_nt: TGTGCCAGCCAGGGTTTGATGGGGGAGCTGTTTTTT; cdr3_aa: CASQGLMGELFF; clone_size: .; d_call: .; j_call: TRBJ2-2; v_call: TRBV19
cdr3_nt: TGTGCCAGCAGTTACGACAGACTAGCCAAAAACATTCAGTACTTC; cdr3_aa: CASSYDRLAKNIQYF; clone_size: .; d_call: .; j_call: TRBJ2-4; v_call: TRBV6-6
cdr3_nt: TGTGCCAGCGACCCGGGACAGGGCTACAATGAGCAGTTCTTC; cdr3_aa: CASDPGQGYNEQFF; clone_size: .; d_call: TRBD1; j_call: TRBJ2-1; v_call: TRBV2
cdr3_nt: TGTGCCAGCAGTTATCCCGGTCAGCCCCAGCATTTT; cdr3_aa: CASSYPGQPQHF; clone_size: .; d_call: .; j_call: TRBJ1-5; v_call: TRBV12-3/TRBV12-4
cdr3_nt: TGTGCCAGCAGCAAAGACAGGGGGATTGGGGAGCAGTTCTTC; cdr3_aa: CASSKDRGIGEQFF; clone_size: .; d_call: TRBD1; j_call: TRBJ2-1; v_call: TRBV7-9
cdr3_nt: TGTGCCAGTAGTAGCCAGGGGGCGCTCCTAAAAGAGACCCAGTACTTC; cdr3_aa: CASSSQGALLKETQYF; clone_size: .; d_call: TRBD1; j_call: TRBJ2-5; v_call: TRBV19
cdr3_nt: TGTGCCAGCTCACTGGACAGGGGCGAATACAATGAGCAGTTCTTC; cdr3_aa: CASSLDRGEYNEQFF; clone_size: .; d_call: TRBD1; j_call: TRBJ2-1; v_call: TRBV18
cdr3_nt: TGTGCCAGCAGTCGCTGGACTGCAGAGACCCAGTACTTC; cdr3_aa: CASSRWTAETQYF; clone_size: .; d_call: .; j_call: TRBJ2-5; v_call: TRBV27
cdr3_nt: TGTGCCAGCAGCATAGCGGGAGGGTGGTCTGAGCAGTTCTTC; cdr3_aa: CASSIAGGWSEQFF; clone_size: .; d_call: TRBD2; j_call: TRBJ2-1; v_call: TRBV28
cdr3_nt: TGTGCCAGCAGCGCTTCCGTCCCGGAGACCCAGTACTTC; cdr3_aa: CASSASVPETQYF; clone_size: .; d_call: .; j_call: TRBJ2-5; v_call: TRBV9
cdr3_nt: TGTGCCAGCAGCTTAGATTCAGGGAACACCGGGGAGCTGTTTTTT; cdr3_aa: CASSLDSGNTGELFF; clone_size: .; d_call: .; j_call: TRBJ2-2; v_call: TRBV7-2
cdr3_nt: TGTGCCAGCAGCTTAGTTGCTGGACTAGCGGGAGGGCCTAAGGCAGATACGCAGTATTTT; cdr3_aa: CASSLVAGLAGGPKADTQYF; clone_size: .; d_call: TRBD2; j_call: TRBJ2-3; v_call: TRBV11-3
cdr3_nt: TGTGCCAGCGGTGCGGACAGGCTGAACACTGAAGCTTTCTTT; cdr3_aa: CASGADRLNTEAFF; clone_size: .; d_call: TRBD1; j_call: TRBJ1-1; v_call: TRBV7-9
cdr3_nt: TGTGCCAGCAGCGCGACAGGAGCTCAGCCCCAGCATTTT; cdr3_aa: CASSATGAQPQHF; clone_size: .; d_call: .; j_call: TRBJ1-5; v_call: TRBV3-1/TRBV3-2
cdr3_nt: TGCGCCAGCAGCTTGGGGCTGGGCACAGATACGCAGTATTTT; cdr3_aa: CASSLGLGTDTQYF; clone_size: .; d_call: .; j_call: TRBJ2-3; v_call: TRBV5-1
cdr3_nt: TGTGCCAGCAGCCTTGGGACAGCAAATGGCTACACCTTC; cdr3_aa: CASSLGTANGYTF; clone_size: .; d_call: TRBD1; j_call: TRBJ1-2; v_call: TRBV9
cdr3_nt: TGCAGTGCTAGTGCGGGGGGTGTTAGCAATCAGCCCCAGCATTTT; cdr3_aa: CSASAGGVSNQPQHF; clone_size: .; d_call: .; j_call: TRBJ1-5; v_call: TRBV20-1
cdr3_nt: TGTGCCAGCAGCGTTACCGGGACTAGCGGGGGGGCCTACTTCAATGAGCAGTTCTTC; cdr3_aa: CASSVTGTSGGAYFNEQFF; clone_size: .; d_call: TRBD2; j_call: TRBJ2-1; v_call: TRBV9
cdr3_nt: TGTGCCAGTAGCATACAGGGGGAACAGCCCCAGCATTTT; cdr3_aa: CASSIQGEQPQHF; clone_size: .; d_call: TRBD1; j_call: TRBJ1-5; v_call: TRBV19
cdr3_nt: TGTGCCAGCAGCTTGGGAGGGCTTAGCACAGATACGCAGTATTTT; cdr3_aa: CASSLGGLSTDTQYF; clone_size: .; d_call: .; j_call: TRBJ2-3; v_call: TRBV5-8
cdr3_nt: TGTGCCAGCAGCGCCTTCGGAGGGAGGGGCACAGATACGCAGTATTTT; cdr3_aa: CASSAFGGRGTDTQYF; clone_size: .; d_call: TRBD2; j_call: TRBJ2-3; v_call: TRBV9
cdr3_nt: TGTGCCAGCATCGGGGTCATGAACACTGAAGCTTTCTTT; cdr3_aa: CASIGVMNTEAFF; clone_size: .; d_call: .; j_call: TRBJ1-1; v_call: TRBV28
cdr3_nt: TGTGCCACCAGTGATGCAACAGGTACCTCTGGAAACACCATATATTTT; cdr3_aa: CATSDATGTSGNTIYF; clone_size: .; d_call: .; j_call: TRBJ1-3; v_call: TRBV24-1
cdr3_nt: TGCGCCAGCAGCTTGGTTGAGGGTTTAGGTCCTGGGGCCAACGTCCTGACTTTC; cdr3_aa: CASSLVEGLGPGANVLTF; clone_size: .; d_call: .; j_call: TRBJ2-6; v_call: TRBV5-1
cdr3_nt: TGCAGCTTTAGACAGGGCATCACAGATACGCAGTATTTT; cdr3_aa: CSFRQGITDTQYF; clone_size: .; d_call: TRBD1; j_call: TRBJ2-3; v_call: TRBV29-1
cdr3_nt: TGTGCCAGCAATTTACCGGGGACTGAAGCTTTCTTT; cdr3_aa: CASNLPGTEAFF; clone_size: .; d_call: .; j_call: TRBJ1-1; v_call: TRBV6-6
cdr3_nt: TGTGCCAGCAGCCTTAGCCGGGGCACAGATACGCAGTATTTT; cdr3_aa: CASSLSRGTDTQYF; clone_size: .; d_call: .; j_call: TRBJ2-3; v_call: TRBV9
cdr3_nt: TGTGCCAGCAGCCCTGTGAGCTCTGGAAACACCATATATTTT; cdr3_aa: CASSPVSSGNTIYF; clone_size: few; d_call: .; j_call: TRBJ1-3; v_call: TRBV11-3
cdr3_nt: TGTGCCAGCAGTCTGGGACAATACAATGAGCAGTTCTTC; cdr3_aa: CASSLGQYNEQFF; clone_size: .; d_call: .; j_call: TRBJ2-1; v_call: TRBV2
cdr3_nt: TGTGCCAGCAGTGGAGCCGGGACAGGCTATGGCTACACCTTC; cdr3_aa: CASSGAGTGYGYTF; clone_size: .; d_call: TRBD1; j_call: TRBJ1-2; v_call: TRBV6-1
cdr3_nt: TGTGCCAGCAGCTCACAATTGAACACTGAAGCTTTCTTT; cdr3_aa: CASSSQLNTEAFF; clone_size: .; d_call: .; j_call: TRBJ1-1; v_call: TRBV3-1/TRBV3-2
cdr3_nt: TGTGCCAGCAGTGCTGACAGGGATCAGGCCTACAATGAGCAGTTCTTC; cdr3_aa: CASSADRDQAYNEQFF; clone_size: .; d_call: TRBD1; j_call: TRBJ2-1; v_call: TRBV2
cdr3_nt: TGTGCCAGCAGCCCCCCCCTGACAGGCACCACTGAAGCTTTCTTT; cdr3_aa: CASSPPLTGTTEAFF; clone_size: .; d_call: .; j_call: TRBJ1-1; v_call: TRBV7-9
cdr3_nt: TGTGCCAGCAGCTTGGGACTAGCGCAAGAGACCCAGTACTTC; cdr3_aa: CASSLGLAQETQYF; clone_size: once; d_call: TRBD2; j_call: TRBJ2-5; v_call: TRBV5-6
cdr3_nt: TGTGCCACCTCTGGGGGGGGGCATAGCAATCAGCCCCAGCATTTT; cdr3_aa: CATSGGGHSNQPQHF; clone_size: .; d_call: .; j_call: TRBJ1-5; v_call: TRBV24-1
cdr3_nt: TGTGCCAGCAGCGGCGGAGGAGGGGCCGGTAACACTGAAGCTTTCTTT; cdr3_aa: CASSGGGGAGNTEAFF; clone_size: .; d_call: .; j_call: TRBJ1-1; v_call: TRBV5-4
cdr3_nt: TGTGCCAGCAGTGAATCCGGAAGGACCGGGATTCAGCCCCAGCATTTT; cdr3_aa: CASSESGRTGIQPQHF; clone_size: .; d_call: .; j_call: TRBJ1-5; v_call: TRBV25-1
cdr3_nt: TGTGCCAGCAGCCCGCGATTAGGTAACAGGGCCTATTCATCCTACAATGAGCAGTTCTTC; cdr3_aa: CASSPRLGNRAYSSYNEQFF; clone_size: .; d_call: .; j_call: TRBJ2-1; v_call: TRBV28